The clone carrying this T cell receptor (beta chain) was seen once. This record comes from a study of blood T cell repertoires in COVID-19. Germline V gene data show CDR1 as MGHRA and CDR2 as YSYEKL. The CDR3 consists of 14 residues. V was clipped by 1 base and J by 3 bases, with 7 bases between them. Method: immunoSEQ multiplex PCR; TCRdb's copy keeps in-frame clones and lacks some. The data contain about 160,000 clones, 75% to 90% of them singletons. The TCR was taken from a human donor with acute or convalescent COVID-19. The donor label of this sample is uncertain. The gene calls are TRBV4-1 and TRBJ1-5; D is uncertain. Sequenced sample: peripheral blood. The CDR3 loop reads CASSQGEFNQPQHF. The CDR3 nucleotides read TGCGCCAGCAGCCAAGGGGAGTTCAATCAGCCCCAGCATTTT.